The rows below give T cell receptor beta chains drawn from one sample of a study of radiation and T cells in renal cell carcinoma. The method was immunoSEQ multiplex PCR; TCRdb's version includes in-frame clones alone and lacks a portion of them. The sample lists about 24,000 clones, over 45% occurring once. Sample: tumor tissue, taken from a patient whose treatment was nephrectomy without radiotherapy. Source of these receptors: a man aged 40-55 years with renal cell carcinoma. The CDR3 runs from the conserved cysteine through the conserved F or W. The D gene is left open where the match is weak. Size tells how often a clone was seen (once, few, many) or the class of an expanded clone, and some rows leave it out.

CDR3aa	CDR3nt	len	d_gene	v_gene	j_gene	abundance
CSVALGLSTYNEQFF	TGCAGCGTTGCCCTCGGACTGTCAACCTACAATGAGCAGTTCTTC	15	.	TRBV29-1	TRBJ2-1	.
CASSFGLEQFF	TGTGCCAGCAGCTTCGGTCTAGAGCAGTTCTTC	11	.	TRBV7-9	TRBJ2-1	medium-sized
CTSSTTGGTSYEQYF	TGCACCAGCAGCACAACAGGGGGGACCTCCTACGAGCAGTACTTC	15	.	TRBV1	TRBJ2-7	.
CASSHPGTNEPNTGELFF	TGCGCCAGCAGCCATCCCGGGACTAACGAACCGAACACCGGGGAGCTGTTTTTT	18	TRBD2	TRBV4-1	TRBJ2-2	.
CASSVGTGPNEKLFF	TGTGCCAGCAGCGTAGGAACGGGACCTAATGAAAAACTGTTTTTT	15	.	TRBV9	TRBJ1-4	.
CASSLGQGGRETQYF	TGTGCCAGCAGTTTAGGACAGGGTGGGCGAGAGACCCAGTACTTC	15	TRBD1	TRBV28	TRBJ2-5	.
CASSLTEGGSGNTIYF	TGCGCCAGCAGCTTGACGGAGGGGGGTTCTGGAAACACCATATATTTT	16	.	TRBV5-1	TRBJ1-3	.
CASSLPSWGDYNSPLHF	TGTGCCAGCAGCTTACCCTCGTGGGGTGACTATAATTCACCCCTCCACTTT	17	.	TRBV7-6	TRBJ1-6	.
CASRLTSGSIEQFF	TGCGCCAGCAGACTGACTAGCGGGAGCATTGAGCAGTTCTTC	14	TRBD2	TRBV5-1	TRBJ2-1	.
CASSQAPRQTQYF	TGCGCCAGCAGCCAGGCCCCGCGGCAGACCCAGTACTTC	13	.	TRBV4-1	TRBJ2-5	.
CASSQGPTTGYTF	TGTGCCAGCAGCCAGGGACCTACTACTGGCTACACCTTC	13	.	TRBV9	TRBJ1-2	.
CASSLTQGIHNEQFF	TGTGCCAGCAGCTTAACACAGGGGATTCACAATGAGCAGTTCTTC	15	TRBD1	TRBV7-8	TRBJ2-1	.
CASSEAQGYGYTF	TGTGCCAGCAGTGAAGCGCAAGGGTATGGCTACACCTTC	13	.	TRBV2	TRBJ1-2	few
CASSPGIGGSNEQFF	TGTGCCAGCTCACCAGGGATTGGGGGTTCCAATGAGCAGTTCTTC	15	.	TRBV18	TRBJ2-1	.
CSVGQGSEAFF	TGCAGCGTGGGACAGGGGTCTGAAGCTTTCTTT	11	TRBD1	TRBV29-1	TRBJ1-1	.
CASSADRLGNQPQHF	TGTGCCAGCAGTGCAGACAGGTTGGGCAATCAGCCCCAGCATTTT	15	.	TRBV2	TRBJ1-5	.
CASSVTGGAGANVLTF	TGCGCCAGCAGCGTGACAGGGGGCGCCGGGGCCAACGTCCTGACTTTC	16	TRBD1	TRBV5-1	TRBJ2-6	.
CASIPTGPNTGELFF	TGTGCCAGCATCCCGACAGGGCCGAACACCGGGGAGCTGTTTTTT	15	TRBD1	TRBV7-9	TRBJ2-2	few
CARRLAINEQFF	TGTGCCAGAAGGCTAGCAATCAATGAGCAGTTCTTC	12	.	TRBV2	TRBJ2-1	.
CASSSSGTGRAFF	TGTGCCAGCAGCTCCTCCGGGACAGGGAGAGCTTTCTTT	13	TRBD1	TRBV7-2	TRBJ1-1	.
CSVKTGQGANEQFF	TGCAGCGTTAAAACGGGACAGGGGGCGAATGAGCAGTTCTTC	14	TRBD1	TRBV29-1	TRBJ2-1	.
CASSFRLVAGEKVELFF	TGTGCCAGCAGTTTTCGTCTGGTAGCGGGAGAGAAGGTGGAGCTGTTTTTT	17	TRBD2	TRBV28	TRBJ2-2	.
CASSLGSGTDTQYF	TGCGCCAGCAGCTTGGGGAGTGGCACAGATACGCAGTATTTT	14	.	TRBV5-1	TRBJ2-3	.
CASSLALGGGYTF	TGTGCCAGCAGTTTAGCCCTTGGAGGGGGCTACACCTTC	13	.	TRBV28	TRBJ1-2	.
CASSFLGASYGYTF	TGTGCCAGCAGCTTTTTAGGGGCATCCTATGGCTACACCTTC	14	.	TRBV11-2	TRBJ1-2	.
CASNAHRVGQPQHF	TGTGCCAGCAACGCCCACAGGGTAGGACAGCCCCAGCATTTT	14	.	TRBV12-1	TRBJ1-5	once
CASSFRDTTPTF	TGTGCCAGCAGCTTTCGGGACACCACTCCCACCTTC	12	.	TRBV7-2	TRBJ1-2	few
CSVDGGARTEAFF	TGCAGCGTTGATGGGGGGGCGCGCACTGAAGCTTTCTTT	13	.	TRBV29-1	TRBJ1-1	.
CASSPRGNTEAFF	TGTGCCAGCAGTCCCCGGGGGAACACTGAAGCTTTCTTT	13	.	TRBV2	TRBJ1-1	.
CASSLGSPGELFF	TGTGCCAGCAGCCTCGGGTCGCCCGGGGAGCTGTTTTTT	13	.	TRBV7-2	TRBJ2-2	.
CASSLPLEYTEAFF	TGTGCCAGCAGTTTACCGCTAGAGTACACTGAAGCTTTCTTT	14	.	TRBV28	TRBJ1-1	few
CASRVGWEHEKLFF	TGCGCCAGCAGGGTCGGGTGGGAACATGAAAAACTGTTTTTT	14	.	TRBV5-1	TRBJ1-4	.
CAWTGDGAEAFF	TGTGCCTGGACAGGGGATGGCGCTGAAGCTTTCTTT	12	.	TRBV30	TRBJ1-1	.
CASSPTGDRNQPQHF	TGCGCCAGCAGCCCGACAGGTGATCGCAATCAGCCCCAGCATTTT	15	.	TRBV5-1	TRBJ1-5	.
CASSWNMADTQYF	TGTGCCAGCAGTTGGAATATGGCAGATACGCAGTATTTT	13	.	TRBV6-5	TRBJ2-3	.
CASSYDSGNTIYF	TGTGCCAGCAGTTACGACTCTGGAAACACCATATATTTT	13	.	TRBV6-5	TRBJ1-3	.
CASSSITINTEAFF	TGTGCCAGCAGCTCTATCACTATTAACACTGAAGCTTTCTTT	14	.	TRBV7-9	TRBJ1-1	medium-sized